This T cell receptor (beta chain) originates from a study of cytomegalovirus exposure and HLA in healthy donors. On the study more broadly: Around 180 million T cells yielded approximately 110 million unique TCR beta sequences in earlier analysis.

The PCR was carried out with 60 Vbeta primers and 13 Jbeta primers. Clones were read by immunoSEQ multiplex PCR, and TCRdb kept only the in-frame ones, dropping some. The data contain 100,000 or so clones, 65% to 80% of them seen just once; the ten biggest clones take up approximately 3.6%. As concerns this clone: At one boundary the junction diverges from the germline segment, which might be a read error.

Germline CDR1 and CDR2: SGHRS and YFSETQ. The CDR3 consists of 16 residues. The clonotype was recovered from a woman in her forties or fifties in good health and CMV-seropositive. The chain employs TRBV5-1 and TRBJ2-2; 10 bases are shared with TRBD1. Material for sequencing was PBMCs. CDR3 bases: TGCGCCAGCAGTGAAACCGGGACAGGGGTCACCGGGAAGCTGTTTTTT. Its translation is CASSETGTGVTGKLFF. The entire variable domain, with the rest obtained from reference TRBV5-1 and TRBJ2-2, is as follows: KAGVTQTPRYLIKTRGQQVTLSCSPISGHRSVSWYQQTPGQGLQFLFEYFSETQRNKGNFPGRFSGRQFSNSRSEMNVSTLELGDSALYLCASSETGTGVTGKLFFGEGSRLTVL.